A selection of T cell receptor beta chains follows, all from one sample in a study of cytomegalovirus exposure and HLA in healthy donors. Method: immunoSEQ multiplex PCR; TCRdb's copy keeps in-frame clones and lacks some. This table has under 150,000 clones, approximately 85% appearing once. The sample taken for sequencing was PBMCs. The receptors were sampled from a woman aged 30 to 39 in good health and CMV-seropositive. CDR3s include the opening cysteine and the closing phenylalanine or tryptophan. The D gene is left open where the match is weak. Expanded clones get a size class; other rows say once, few or many, or leave the size out.

j_call d_call clone_size v_call cdr3_aa cdr3_nt
TRBJ1-1 . . TRBV19 CASSIDRDSTNTEAFF TGTGCCAGTAGTATAGACCGGGACTCCACGAACACTGAAGCTTTCTTT
TRBJ2-5 . . TRBV5-4 CASSYRSQETQYF TGTGCCAGCAGCTACAGGAGCCAGGAGACCCAGTACTTC
TRBJ2-1 . . TRBV9 CASSALYNEQFF TGTGCCAGCAGCGCCCTTTACAATGAGCAGTTCTTC
TRBJ2-1 . . TRBV5-6 CASSLDLDPEQFF TGTGCCAGCAGCTTGGATCTAGATCCTGAGCAGTTCTTC
TRBJ2-2 TRBD1 . TRBV5-4 CASSRDRTGELFF TGTGCCAGCAGCAGGGACAGGACCGGGGAGCTGTTTTTT
TRBJ1-1 TRBD1 few TRBV6-5 CASSYLGTGRMDAFF TGTGCCAGCAGTTACCTGGGGACAGGGAGGATGGACGCTTTCTTT
TRBJ1-2 TRBD1 . TRBV6-5 CASSTGGGYTF TGTGCCAGCAGTACAGGGGGCGGCTACACCTTC
TRBJ2-5 TRBD1 . TRBV25-1 CASSGGQGQETQYF TGTGCCAGCAGTGGGGGACAGGGCCAAGAGACCCAGTACTTC
TRBJ2-7 TRBD2 . TRBV6-5 CASSSRLAGGYEQYF TGTGCCAGCAGTTCACGCCTAGCGGGAGGGTACGAGCAGTACTTC
TRBJ1-1 . few TRBV7-3 CASSASINTEAFF TGTGCCAGCAGCGCCAGTATTAACACTGAAGCTTTCTTT
TRBJ1-5 . . TRBV19 CASSINRQRQPQHF TGTGCCAGTAGTATAAATCGGCAGAGGCAGCCCCAGCATTTT
TRBJ2-3 . . TRBV7-9 CASSQPNRLGTDTQYF TGTGCCAGCAGCCAACCCAACAGGCTTGGGACAGATACGCAGTATTTT
TRBJ1-1 . . TRBV7-9 CASRSQGGNTEAFF TGTGCCAGCAGGTCTCAGGGTGGGAACACTGAAGCTTTCTTT
TRBJ1-2 TRBD1 once TRBV5-6 CASSLEQGRGGYTF TGTGCCAGCAGCTTGGAACAGGGGCGGGGTGGCTACACCTTC
TRBJ1-2 . . TRBV7-8 CASSLSRGRVTF TGTGCCAGCAGCTTAAGTCGTGGGAGGGTCACCTTC
TRBJ1-1 TRBD1 few TRBV27 CASSLSQGARYTEAFF TGTGCCAGCAGTTTATCCCAGGGGGCTAGGTACACTGAAGCTTTCTTT
TRBJ2-1 . . TRBV28 CASSFPTGGTLYNEQFF TGTGCCAGCAGTTTTCCTACGGGGGGCACACTCTACAATGAGCAGTTCTTC
TRBJ2-7 . . TRBV6-1 CASEKDFYERYF TGTGCCTCGGAGAAGGATTTCTACGAGCGGTACTTC
TRBJ2-7 TRBD2 . TRBV7-8 CASSSIPGGTYEQYF TGTGCCAGCAGCTCCATCCCGGGGGGGACCTACGAGCAGTACTTC
TRBJ1-4 . . TRBV5-1 CASSPRGRDEKLFF TGCGCCAGCAGCCCCAGAGGCCGGGATGAAAAACTGTTTTTT
TRBJ2-1 . . TRBV6-6 CASSYSGAYYNEQFF TGTGCCAGCAGTTACTCGGGGGCCTACTACAATGAGCAGTTCTTC
TRBJ2-3 TRBD2 . TRBV27 CASRRLAGGPDTQYF TGTGCCAGCAGGAGACTAGCGGGGGGGCCAGATACGCAGTATTTT
TRBJ2-7 TRBD2 once TRBV5-1 CASSPRTSGSYEQYF TGCGCCAGCAGCCCCCGGACTAGCGGGAGTTACGAGCAGTACTTC
TRBJ1-3 . few TRBV30 CAWRSLNSGNTIYF TGTGCCTGGAGGAGCCTGAACTCTGGAAACACCATATATTTT
TRBJ2-7 TRBD1 . TRBV2 CASRDRGYEQYF TGTGCCAGCCGGGACAGGGGCTACGAGCAGTACTTC
TRBJ1-2 . . TRBV10-3 CAHSQGDGYTF TGTGCCCATTCACAGGGAGATGGCTACACCTTC
TRBJ2-1 . . TRBV4-2 CASSQVSGEQFF TGTGCCAGCAGCCAAGTCAGCGGTGAGCAGTTCTTC
TRBJ2-7 TRBD2 . TRBV4-1 CASSQRGGQYEQYF TGCGCCAGCAGCCAACGGGGGGGCCAGTACGAGCAGTACTTC
TRBJ1-1 . . TRBV28 CASTFSNPQTAFF TGTGCCAGCACTTTCAGTAACCCTCAAACGGCTTTCTTT
TRBJ2-7 . . TRBV30 CAWTPRPGTGSTREQYF TGTGCCTGGACCCCACGCCCCGGAACAGGGTCAACCCGCGAGCAGTACTTC
TRBJ2-1 TRBD2 . TRBV4-1 CASSLSPSPREDNEQFF TGCGCCAGCAGCCTCTCCCCGTCGCCGCGGGAGGACAATGAGCAGTTCTTC
TRBJ2-7 . . TRBV18 CASAAGDSYEQYF TGTGCCAGCGCGGCAGGGGACTCCTACGAGCAGTACTTC
TRBJ1-4 TRBD1 . TRBV7-9 CASSVGQGDEKLFF TGTGCCAGCAGCGTTGGACAGGGGGATGAAAAACTGTTTTTT
TRBJ2-1 TRBD2 . TRBV4-2 CASSQEVSGGAVRNEQFF TGTGCCAGCAGCCAAGAGGTTAGCGGGGGGGCAGTTAGGAATGAGCAGTTCTTC
TRBJ1-2 TRBD1 . TRBV27 CASSLTGNYGYTF TGTGCCAGCAGTCTGACAGGGAACTATGGTTACACCTTC
TRBJ1-6 . . TRBV5-1 CASSLSTPESPLHF TGCGCCAGCAGCTTGTCGACACCAGAATCACCCCTCCACTTT
TRBJ1-5 . . TRBV27 CASSFGQSNQPQHF TGTGCCAGCAGTTTTGGGCAGAGCAATCAGCCCCAGCATTTT
TRBJ1-4 . . TRBV27 CASSPLPPEGDEKLFF TGTGCCAGCAGTCCGCTCCCCCCGGAGGGAGATGAAAAACTGTTTTTT
TRBJ2-3 TRBD2 . TRBV27 CASRFEGERGAVDTQYF TGTGCCAGCAGGTTCGAAGGAGAGCGGGGGGCGGTAGATACGCAGTATTTT
TRBJ2-7 TRBD2 . TRBV5-1 CASSPGVAGVDEQYF TGCGCCAGCAGCCCCGGGGTGGCGGGAGTCGACGAGCAGTACTTC
TRBJ2-7 TRBD1 . TRBV11-2 CASSPRTGSHEQYF TGTGCCAGCAGCCCTCGGACAGGGTCCCACGAGCAGTACTTC
TRBJ2-2 TRBD2 . TRBV19 CASSSSGTRWGGELFF TGTGCCAGTAGTTCTAGCGGGACCCGATGGGGCGGGGAGCTGTTTTTT
TRBJ1-6 TRBD1 few TRBV30 CAWSYGDRGLSPLHF TGTGCCTGGAGCTACGGGGACAGGGGGCTTTCACCCCTCCACTTT
TRBJ2-4 . . TRBV5-4 CASSLMDGINIQYF TGTGCCAGCAGCTTGATGGACGGGATTAACATTCAGTACTTC
TRBJ1-5 . . TRBV30 CAWSVGTIGQPQHF TGTGCCTGGAGTGTCGGGACAATTGGTCAGCCCCAGCATTTT
TRBJ2-2 . . TRBV28 CASSLNTGKYGELFF TGTGCCAGCAGTTTGAACACAGGGAAGTACGGGGAGCTGTTTTTT
TRBJ2-7 TRBD2 . TRBV5-1 CASSPDPRLAGGSYEQYF TGCGCCAGCAGCCCCGACCCCCGACTAGCGGGGGGGTCCTACGAGCAGTACTTC
TRBJ1-3 . . TRBV5-6 CASSLNPNSGNTIYF TGTGCCAGCAGCTTGAACCCTAACTCTGGAAACACCATATATTTT
TRBJ2-7 . . TRBV28 CASSRGRSSYEQYF TGTGCCAGCAGTCGAGGCCGAAGCTCCTACGAGCAGTACTTC
TRBJ1-2 . . TRBV20-1 CSGNRDGYTF TGCAGTGGGAACAGGGACGGCTACACCTTC
TRBJ1-1 . . TRBV30 CAWRAGAVGMNTEAFF TGTGCCTGGAGGGCGGGGGCAGTGGGAATGAACACTGAAGCTTTCTTT
TRBJ2-1 TRBD2 . TRBV6-6 CASSLLAGGPAEQFF TGTGCCAGCAGTCTACTAGCGGGAGGGCCTGCAGAGCAGTTCTTC